This record looks at one TCR beta chain sequence and its context. Only in-frame clones appear in the TCRdb table, and some are missing; sequencing was by immunoSEQ multiplex PCR. The table lists about 66,000 clones, 75% to 90% of them singletons. The sample is drawn from a study of OX40 agonist ivuxolimab in advanced cancers. Study in general: In this cohort, patients received ivuxolimab, an agonistic anti-OX40 (CD134) antibody. The mean age was roughly 60 years, ranging from roughly 23 to 79, with 82.7% of participants male. Ivuxolimab was administered intravenously to patients at 0.01 to 10 mg/kg every 2 weeks. Checkpoint inhibitors had been given previously to under 50% of patients.

The CDR3 length is 14 residues. V was pared by 6 bases and J by 0 bases, with 9 bases between. CDR1 and CDR2 from the germline V gene are SNHLY and FYNNEI. The sequence came from an adult with an advanced solid tumor such as melanoma, head and neck, liver or kidney cancer. The chain recombines TRBV2 with TRBJ1-3, with D uncertain. Sequenced here: CD4+ or CD8+ T cells sorted from blood, sampled in a trial of the OX40 agonist ivuxolimab. The CDR3 reads CASSSYISGNTIYF. For the CDR3, the DNA is TGTGCCAGCAGCTCCTATATCTCTGGAAACACCATATATTTT.